This passage covers 17 T cell receptor beta chains from one sample sequenced in a study of human T cells and chemical hapten exposure. The time point was: healthy volunteer bleed at 2 weeks. Total RNA was isolated from whole blood that had not been fractionated. Via MiXCR, TCRdb re-called the RACE reads, giving one row per CDR3 protein. This table holds roughly 100,000 distinct CDR3 sequences, around 8.8% found once. Sequenced: whole blood. These receptors were collected from a female donor in good health. Some clones in this sample may be carry-over from other donors' samples.

This clonotype was picked up a small number of times. The chain combines TRBV3-1 with TRBJ2-3; no definite D call. CDR1 is LGHDT and CDR2 is YNNKEL in the germline V gene (reference sequence). The CDR3 totals 16 residues. The V gene lost 1 base and the J gene lost 5 bases, with 16 bases spanning the gap. The DNA for the CDR3 is TGTGCCAGCAGCCAAGGGGGTCACGCGGTCGGAGATACGCAGTATTTT. This translates into CASSQGGHAVGDTQYF.

The V call is TRBV20-1, the J call TRBJ2-3; tentative D call: TRBD2 (6 bases). The CDR3 runs 16 residues. From germline, CDR1 is DFQATT and CDR2 SNEGSKA (reference sequence). With 3 bases removed from V and 0 bases from J, the gap between germline ends came to 16 bases. CDR3 sequence: CSASPSLATSTDTQYF. The CDR3 DNA reads TGCAGTGCTAGTCCGTCCCTAGCGACCAGCACAGATACGCAGTATTTT.

This clonotype was recorded at least ten times. This rearrangement joins TRBV2 to TRBJ2-1; D unclear. The V end lost 5 bases, the J end lost 10 bases, and 6 bases lay between the germline ends. CDR3 length equals 10 residues. The germline V gene has CDR1 SNHLY and CDR2 FYNNEI. CDR3 bases: TGTGCCAGCAGTAATTGGGAGCAGTTCTTC. This translates into CASSNWEQFF.

The chain uses TRBV3-1 and TRBJ1-1; the D is unclear. The CDR3 spans 14 residues. CDR1 LGHDT and CDR2 YNNKEL come from the germline V gene (reference sequence). Deletions cut 1 base from V and 1 base from J, with 7 bases between. In nucleotides, the CDR3 is TGTGCCAGCAGCCAAGGGGTAAGGAACACTGAAGCTTTCTTT. This codes for CASSQGVRNTEAFF.

In this sample, this clonotype turned up a few times. The chain combines TRBV12-3 or TRBV12-4 with TRBJ1-2, with D unresolved. The CDR3 loop spans 13 amino acids. V lost 8 bases, J lost 7 bases, and 17 bases lay in between. In nucleotides, the CDR3 is TGTGCCAGCGTATTCGGCAGACTTCCTGGCTACACCTTC. Its translation: CASVFGRLPGYTF.

The table lists this clonotype with many counts. V and J are TRBV3-1 and TRBJ2-7, with D possibly TRBD2 on 7 matching bases. Trimming stripped 0 bases from V and 11 bases from J, with 17 bases between. The CDR3 totals 14 residues. Germline assignment: CDR1 LGHDT and CDR2 YNNKEL (reference sequence). CDR3 bases: TGTGCCAGCAGCCAAGATGTTGCGGGGGCGTTGAAGTACTTC. As protein: CASSQDVAGALKYF.

In its sample, this clonotype was seen many times. The rearrangement links TRBV28 to TRBJ2-4; TRBD1 agrees at 10 bases. The V gene's germline CDR1 is MDHEN and CDR2 SYDVKM. The length of the CDR3 is 16 residues. V shed 3 bases, J shed 8 bases, and the junction held 10 bases outside the gene matches. CDR3 nucleotide sequence: TGTGCCAGCAGTTTCCGGGACAGGGGCCATCTTTACATTCAGTACTTC. This encodes CASSFRDRGHLYIQYF.

The rearrangement links TRBV5-5 to TRBJ1-2; no clear D gene. Germline CDR1 is SGHKS and CDR2 is YYEKEE (reference sequence). This CDR3 has 15 residues. Trimming left V 0 bases short and J 4 bases short, with 13 bases between. The CDR3 region is CASSLAPASVYGYTF. In nucleotides, the CDR3 is TGTGCCAGCAGCTTGGCCCCCGCCTCGGTCTATGGCTACACCTTC.

This clonotype was detected many times. This chain joins TRBV12-3 or TRBV12-4 and TRBJ2-1, with a possible D match to TRBD2 (6 bases). V lost 3 bases to trimming and J lost 8 bases, with 14 bases between them. There are 14 residues in the CDR3. The CDR3 region has the DNA TGTGCCAGCAGTTTTAGTGGGAGGCCTGATGAGCAGTTCTTC. Translating it yields CASSFSGRPDEQFF.

This clonotype occurred many times. The CDR3 protein is CASSLAESGTTYEQYF. CDR3 DNA: TGTGCCAGCAGCTTAGCGGAGAGCGGGACCACCTACGAGCAGTACTTC. J is TRBJ2-7 and V is TRBV7-6; 7 bases fit TRBD2. V dropped 0 bases and J dropped 2; count of bases not matched to a gene: 7. Germline-derived CDR1 and CDR2 are SGHVS and FNYEAQ. The CDR3 runs 16 residues.

The chain combines TRBV7-9 with TRBJ2-1; D remains ambiguous. V dropped 2 bases and J dropped 9 bases, with 8 bases sitting between them. Germline lookup yields CDR1 SEHNR and CDR2 FQNEAQ (reference sequence). The CDR3 consists of 12 residues. The CDR3 DNA follows: TGTGCCAGCAGCTTAACGTCGTCTGAGCAGTTCTTC. It codes for CASSLTSSEQFF.

The chain has TRBV2 and TRBJ2-3; tentatively, D is TRBD2 (6 bases). Germline CDR1 is SNHLY and CDR2 is FYNNEI. CDR3 length: 16 amino acids. Trimming took off 4 bases at V and 1 base at J, with 15 bases between the two ends. Here the CDR3 reads CASSATLAPRTDTQYF. Written as DNA, the CDR3 is TGTGCCAGCAGTGCGACCCTAGCGCCGCGCACAGATACGCAGTATTTT.

This clonotype has a count of ten or more. This chain connects TRBV2 to TRBJ1-1, with TRBD1 matching over 8 bases. Looked up from germline, CDR1 is SNHLY and CDR2 is FYNNEI. CDR3 length: 15 residues. V dropped 5 bases and J dropped 6; count of bases not matched to a gene: 11. Here the CDR3 reads CASSTGQGTIPEAFF. The CDR3 nucleotides read TGTGCCAGCAGTACTGGACAGGGTACAATCCCTGAAGCTTTCTTT.

The chain couples TRBV6-5 to TRBJ1-5; D not resolved. With 5 bases removed from V and 4 bases from J, the gap between germline ends came to 15 bases. Germline V CDR1 and CDR2: MNHEY, SVGAGI. The CDR3 totals 15 residues. The DNA for the CDR3 is TGTGCCAGCAGTCTCACCCGTTTAAGGAATCAGCCCCAGCATTTT. Its translation is CASSLTRLRNQPQHF.

This clonotype turned up a few times. The chain recombines TRBV20-1 with TRBJ2-3; 10 nucleotides align to TRBD2. After removal of 4 bases from V and 2 bases from J, the junction contained 6 bases not matched to a gene. Germline CDR1 DFQATT, CDR2 SNEGSKA (reference sequence). CDR3 length: 15 residues. The CDR3 region is CSANPGLAATDTQYF. The CDR3 DNA is TGCAGTGCTAATCCCGGACTAGCGGCCACAGATACGCAGTATTTT.

This clonotype was seen only a few times. The chain joins TRBV4-1 to TRBJ2-7, with TRBD1 matching 8 bases. The CDR3 spans 14 residues. CDR1 and CDR2 (germline): MGHRA, YSYEKL. V lost 0 bases to trimming and J lost 4 bases; unmatched junction nucleotides: 2. The CDR3 region is CASSQDDRGYEQYF. The CDR3 coding sequence is TGCGCCAGCAGCCAAGATGACAGGGGTTACGAGCAGTACTTC.

In this sample, this clonotype turned up a few times. V usage is TRBV28 and J usage is TRBJ1-5, with D possibly TRBD1 on 5 matching bases. Germline V CDR1 and CDR2: MDHEN, SYDVKM. V dropped 5 bases and J dropped 2 bases, with 16 bases sitting between them. CDR3 length: 16 amino acids. CDR3 protein: CASSPSGIYRNQPQHF. CDR3 nucleotides: TGTGCCAGCAGTCCTTCAGGGATCTATCGCAATCAGCCCCAGCATTTT.